This is a list of T cell receptor beta chains from one sample in a study of neoadjuvant anti-PD-1 for oral cavity cancer. The data were produced by immunoSEQ multiplex PCR, yet TCRdb's version contains in-frame clones alone and is incomplete. The sample has about 16,000 clones, approximately 64% seen once. The sample was PBMCs, taken before nivolumab (anti-PD-1) treatment. These receptors originate from a person aged 35 to 85 with oral cavity squamous cell carcinoma. The CDR3 runs from the conserved cysteine through the conserved F or W.

v_gene: TRBV29-1; CDR3aa: CSARPLEVLQETQYF
v_gene: TRBV5-4; CDR3aa: CASSLLGGSYAGELFF
v_gene: TRBV1; CDR3aa: CTSSRETQYF
v_gene: TRBV19; CDR3aa: CASSMLAGTGDNTEAFF
v_gene: TRBV6-1; CDR3aa: CASSELTGSRTGELFF
v_gene: TRBV19; CDR3aa: CASSMGPINQPQHF
v_gene: TRBV2; CDR3aa: CASSPEYRNYGYTF
v_gene: TRBV6-5; CDR3aa: CASSYGQGTDTQYF
v_gene: TRBV6-1; CDR3aa: CASSEGETGELFF
v_gene: TRBV6-5; CDR3aa: CASSYIPRGTGELFF
v_gene: TRBV27; CDR3aa: CASSQYNEQFF
v_gene: TRBV6-6; CDR3aa: CASSPWVNTEAFF
v_gene: TRBV6-1; CDR3aa: CASRLSGTGYNEQFF
v_gene: TRBV18; CDR3aa: CASSRGQGGNQPQHF
v_gene: TRBV5-5; CDR3aa: CASSPVYNEQFF
v_gene: TRBV10-2; CDR3aa: CASSESRQGNINYGYTF
v_gene: TRBV7-6; CDR3aa: CASSSTTSGRAYEQYF
v_gene: TRBV27; CDR3aa: CASSQTDGSYGYTF
v_gene: TRBV27; CDR3aa: CASSSAMTTYEQYF
v_gene: TRBV4-1; CDR3aa: CASSQVTGTSTDTQYF
v_gene: TRBV4-1; CDR3aa: CASSQAGKYGYTF
v_gene: TRBV28; CDR3aa: CASSSPGGASYEQYF